This note documents a single T cell receptor beta chain sequence. Antigen specificity is unknown. The ends were cut back, 5 bases at V and 9 bases at J, with 11 bases in the middle. Germline-derived CDR1 and CDR2 are SGHTA and FQGNSA. CDR3 size: 13 residues. Only in-frame clones appear in the TCRdb table, and some are missing; sequencing was by immunoSEQ multiplex PCR. The sample holds roughly 97,000 clones, roughly nine tenths seen once. This sample was included in a study of graft-versus-host responses after intestinal transplantation. Background on the study: Multivisceral, liver-intestinal, or isolated intestinal transplants were received by the recipients. Uniformly, recipients were administered anti-thymocyte globulin induction with subsequent tacrolimus and steroids for about 3 years.

Study-level points and caveats: Peak levels of circulating GvH clones tracked with early post-transplant HvG declines.

The material sequenced was unstimulated CD4+ T cells sorted from spleen or lymph node cells, taken before transplant. This receptor was obtained from a human donor who was the organ donor for an intestinal transplant. This chain uses TRBV7-2 with TRBJ1-6; TRBD1 is a possible D gene (6 bases). The CDR3 DNA is TGTGCCAGCAGCCCCAACAGGGTTTCACCCCTCCACTTT. This sequence encodes CASSPNRVSPLHF.